One sample yielded the 20 T cell receptor beta chains listed below, sequenced in a study of T-cell reconstitution after alpha-beta-depleted transplantation in children (dated by TCRdb to 2016 to 2017). Reading the label with the study, this specimen's treatment or condition is: allogeneic hematopoietic cell transplantation with graft depleted of TCRalphabeta T cells and CD19 B cells. The library was obtained by PCR. Sequencing instrument: Illumina HiSeq 2500. Molecular barcoding was employed in the preparation of TCR libraries, with unique molecular identifiers being used to normalize TCRbeta repertoire quantification. TCRdb reprocessing: public reads trimmed at Q25 with fastp, clones called with MiXCR, in-frame beta chains kept. Each CDR3 protein gets just one entry, which takes the most common genes and DNA from the rows behind it. This sample has 150,000 to 200,000 distinct CDR3 sequences in its table, and roughly 6% of those were observed once. The ten largest account for roughly 4.7% of the sample.

The input for sequencing was PBMCs, taken before TCRalphabeta/CD19-depleted stem cell transplant. Receptors were obtained from a girl less than two years old with combined immunodeficiency, due to receive a stem cell transplant.

This clonotype has ten or more counts. This chain uses TRBV20-1 with TRBJ2-3, with 9 positions matching TRBD2. The J segment lost 4 bases and the V segment lost 2 bases, leaving 4 bases of the junction unmatched. Germline loops: CDR1 DFQATT, CDR2 SNEGSKA (reference sequence). This CDR3 is 14 amino acids long. The CDR3, as DNA: TGCAGTGCTAGACCCCGGACTAGCGCAGATACGCAGTATTTT. This translates into CSARPRTSADTQYF.

Many counts were recorded for this clonotype. The chain recombines TRBV6-2 or TRBV6-3 with TRBJ1-2; unclear D gene. The V and J ends lost 6 bases and 4 bases respectively, with 12 bases between them. This CDR3 contains 13 residues. The germline CDR1 and CDR2 sequences are MNHEY and SVGEGT. The CDR3 nucleotides read TGTGCCAGCAGCGGGCAGGACTTCTATGGCTACACCTTC. It yields the protein CASSGQDFYGYTF.

At least ten counts were recorded for this clonotype. The rearrangement joins TRBV29-1 to TRBJ2-3; D gene ambiguous. The CDR3 totals 14 residues. V lost 2 bases to trimming and J lost 2 bases, with 11 bases between them. The germline CDR1 and CDR2 sequences are SQVTM and ANQGSEA. CDR3 nucleotides: TGCAGCGTTGAAACAGTGCTCCTCACAGATACGCAGTATTTT. Translated: CSVETVLLTDTQYF.

This clonotype was observed many times. The chain uses TRBV7-2 and TRBJ1-3; D remains ambiguous. The CDR3 covers 14 residues. The germline V and J ends were trimmed by 1 base and 4 bases, with 8 bases remaining between them. Per germline, CDR1 SGHTA and CDR2 FQGNSA. The CDR3 reads CASSLVTQGNTIYF. In DNA, the CDR3 is TGTGCCAGCAGCTTAGTAACACAAGGAAACACCATATATTTT.

This clonotype was recorded a few times. J is TRBJ2-5 and V is TRBV12-3 or TRBV12-4, with 11 bases that match TRBD1. The CDR3 length is 17 residues. The V and J ends lost 5 bases and 5 bases, in that order; junction bases with no gene match: 13. The CDR3 here is CASSALPRTGGEETQYF. Here the CDR3 DNA reads TGTGCCAGCAGTGCGCTCCCCCGGACAGGGGGCGAGGAGACCCAGTACTTC.

This clonotype was seen only a few times. This chain links TRBV7-9 with TRBJ1-1; TRBD1 agrees at 11 bases. Germline V lookup: CDR1 SEHNR, CDR2 FQNEAQ (reference sequence). The CDR3 consists of 14 residues. Unmatched junction bases numbered 2, after V lost 4 bases and J lost 4 bases. The CDR3 DNA follows: TGTGCCAGCAGCTCCGGGACAGGGGGCACTGAAGCTTTCTTT. This gives the protein CASSSGTGGTEAFF.

This clonotype was seen many times. The chain combines TRBV6-5 with TRBJ2-7; D possibly corresponds to TRBD2 (6 bases). This CDR3 is built from 12 residues. Germline CDR1 reads MNHEY; CDR2 reads SVGAGI. The V end was cut by 6 bases, the J end by 3 bases, with 9 bases between. Here the CDR3 DNA reads TGTGCCAGCAGCCGGGGGATCTACGAGCAGTACTTC. It codes for CASSRGIYEQYF.

This clonotype was observed many times. V gene TRBV20-1 combines with J gene TRBJ1-2; the D is unclear. V shed 3 bases and J shed 1 base, with 6 bases lying between them. CDR3 length: 12 amino acids. Germline assignment: CDR1 DFQATT and CDR2 SNEGSKA (reference sequence). The CDR3: CSARSDNYGYTF. The CDR3 bases are TGCAGTGCTAGGTCTGATAACTATGGCTACACCTTC.

J is TRBJ1-2 and V is TRBV4-3, with a weak D call TRBD1 (5 bases). CDR3 length: 14 residues. Trimming removed 0 bases from V and 5 bases from J, with 10 bases in between. In germline, CDR1 is LGHNA, CDR2 YSLEER. The CDR3 sequence: CASSQDYGTYGYTF. The CDR3, as DNA: TGCGCCAGCAGCCAAGACTACGGGACTTATGGCTACACCTTC.

Only a few counts were recorded for this clonotype. This rearrangement joins TRBV3-1 to TRBJ2-3, with D possibly being TRBD2 (6 bases). From germline, CDR1 is LGHDT and CDR2 YNNKEL (reference sequence). Trimming left V 2 bases short and J 2 bases short, with 20 bases between. This CDR3 spans 18 amino acids. The chain's CDR3 is CASSQLTRLEADTDTQYF. DNA of the CDR3: TGTGCCAGCAGCCAACTAACCAGACTAGAGGCAGACACAGATACGCAGTATTTT.

This clonotype was counted ten times or more. This chain connects TRBV20-1 to TRBJ2-7; possibly TRBD1 for D (5 bases). CDR1 and CDR2 (germline): DFQATT, SNEGSKA (reference sequence). Between the trimmed V and J ends, which lost 6 bases and 3 bases, there was a span of 24 bases. This CDR3 contains 16 residues. The CDR3 protein is CSADSWGSEPLYEQYF. The CDR3 DNA is TGCAGTGCCGATTCTTGGGGCAGTGAACCCCTCTACGAGCAGTACTTC.

This clonotype was counted ten times or more. This chain uses TRBV27 with TRBJ1-1; unclear D gene. Germline CDR1 and CDR2: MNHEY and SMNVEV (reference sequence). CDR3 size: 14 residues. Trimming stripped 6 bases from V and 1 base from J, with 12 bases between. CDR3 residues: CASRIYPGNTEAFF. The CDR3 nucleotides read TGTGCCAGCAGAATTTACCCAGGGAACACTGAAGCTTTCTTT.

This clonotype occurred many times. This sequence joins TRBV12-3 or TRBV12-4 and TRBJ2-4; 10 positions match TRBD1. The V gene end was trimmed by 6 bases and the J gene end by 8 bases; junction bases not matched to a gene: 7. The CDR3 is made up of 14 amino acids. The CDR3, as DNA: TGTGCCAGCAGCCTGACAGGGGGCGCATACATTCAGTACTTC. Its protein product is CASSLTGGAYIQYF.

This clonotype was recorded a few times. The J gene is TRBJ2-5, the V gene TRBV20-1; 7 nucleotides agree with TRBD1. Per the germline V gene, CDR1 is DFQATT and CDR2 is SNEGSKA (reference sequence). The junction had 15 bases not matched to a gene; V was cut back by 1 base and J by 1 base. The CDR3 contains 18 residues. CDR3 nucleotide sequence: TGCAGTGCTAGAGCGACAGGGCCCTCACCCCAAATCCAAGAGACCCAGTACTTC. Protein: CSARATGPSPQIQETQYF.

At least ten counts were recorded for this clonotype. The genes are TRBV29-1 and TRBJ2-3; no clear D gene. The V gene's germline CDR1 is SQVTM and CDR2 ANQGSEA. The V gene lost 4 bases and the J gene lost 5 bases, with 10 bases spanning the gap. The CDR3 runs to 12 residues. CDR3 DNA: TGCAGCGTTGGTTTGGCAGGAGATACGCAGTATTTT. Protein: CSVGLAGDTQYF.

This clonotype was observed a few times. The chain uses TRBV7-8 and TRBJ2-5; no clear D gene. The length of the CDR3 is 16 residues. V was shortened by 1 base and J by 4 bases, with 16 bases between the two germline ends. Germline CDR1 and CDR2: SGHVS and FQNEAQ. CDR3 DNA: TGTGCCAGCAGCTTAGTACTGACGAGCAGTGCAGAGACCCAGTACTTC. Translated: CASSLVLTSSAETQYF.

This clonotype was recorded at least ten times. The V and J genes are TRBV9 and TRBJ1-1; 8 nucleotides line up with TRBD1. This CDR3 spans 15 amino acids. The germline gives CDR1 SGDLS, CDR2 YYNGEE. V gave up 3 bases and J gave up 3 bases; unmatched junction bases: 7. In nucleotides, the CDR3 is TGTGCCAGCAGCGGGATAGGGACAGGTTACACTGAAGCTTTCTTT. It encodes CASSGIGTGYTEAFF.

There are many counts of this clonotype. CDR3 sequence reads: CASSLTGGSEQYF. CDR3 bases: TGTGCCAGCAGCTTGACAGGGGGCAGCGAGCAGTACTTC. This rearrangement joins TRBV7-6 to TRBJ2-7, with TRBD1 matching over 10 bases. This CDR3 is built from 13 residues. Germline CDR1 SGHVS, CDR2 FNYEAQ. J lost 6 bases, V lost 3 bases, and 2 bases had no gene match. Combining the CDR3 with reference TRBV7-6 and TRBJ2-7 gives the whole variable domain GAGVSQSPRYKVTKRGQDVALRCDPISGHVSLYWYRQALGQGPEFLTYFNYEAQQDKSGLPNDRFSAERPEGSISTLTIQRTEQRDSAMYRCASSLTGGSEQYFGPGTRLTVT.

This clonotype was seen only a few times. The chain uses TRBV5-1 and TRBJ2-1; D call uncertain. V was shortened by 1 base and J by 0 bases, with 8 bases between the two germline ends. CDR1 is SGHRS and CDR2 is YFSETQ in the germline V gene. The CDR3 length is 15 residues. CDR3 DNA sequence: TGCGCCAGCAGCTTGACAACGAGCTCCTACAATGAGCAGTTCTTC. Translation: CASSLTTSSYNEQFF.

This clonotype occurred many times. This sequence joins TRBV6-2 or TRBV6-3 and TRBJ2-7; D may correspond to TRBD1 or TRBD2 (5 bases each). Looked up from germline, CDR1 is MNHEY and CDR2 is SVGEGT. CDR3 length: 15 amino acids. V lost 5 bases and J lost 2, with 16 bases in between. CDR3 protein: CASSTPGAGTYEQYF. CDR3 DNA sequence: TGTGCCAGCAGTACCCCCGGGGCTGGGACCTACGAGCAGTACTTC.